Included here is one TCR beta chain sequence, with context. Its specificity is not known. CDR1 and CDR2 from the germline V gene are KGHDR and SFDVKD. The V end was cut by 0 bases, the J end by 5 bases, with 7 bases between. This CDR3 spans 14 amino acids. This entry belongs to a study of T-cell reconstitution after alpha-beta-depleted transplantation in children. TCRbeta library construction was performed incorporating unique molecular identifiers. Each CDR3 protein gets one entry after TCRdb re-called the PCR reads with MiXCR. The sample comprises around 800,000 distinct CDR3 sequences, less than 20% of which are singletons, and approximately 5% rests with the top ten. Broader study findings: After transplant, at about two months, alpha-beta T cells were reportedly derived from several hundred expanded graft clones. Newly produced T cells mostly accounted for T-cell counts and diversity one year post-transplant.

The origin of this receptor is a male patient under 18 who had a stem cell transplant for acute lymphoblastic leukemia, so the T cells may come from the graft donor. The chain links TRBV24-1 to TRBJ2-1; D unclear. The sample in question was PBMCs, mostly from graft donor cells, obtained 360 days after TCRalphabeta/CD19-depleted stem cell transplant. CDR3: CATSDLYANNEQFF. The CDR3 DNA is TGTGCCACCAGTGATTTGTACGCGAACAATGAGCAGTTCTTC.